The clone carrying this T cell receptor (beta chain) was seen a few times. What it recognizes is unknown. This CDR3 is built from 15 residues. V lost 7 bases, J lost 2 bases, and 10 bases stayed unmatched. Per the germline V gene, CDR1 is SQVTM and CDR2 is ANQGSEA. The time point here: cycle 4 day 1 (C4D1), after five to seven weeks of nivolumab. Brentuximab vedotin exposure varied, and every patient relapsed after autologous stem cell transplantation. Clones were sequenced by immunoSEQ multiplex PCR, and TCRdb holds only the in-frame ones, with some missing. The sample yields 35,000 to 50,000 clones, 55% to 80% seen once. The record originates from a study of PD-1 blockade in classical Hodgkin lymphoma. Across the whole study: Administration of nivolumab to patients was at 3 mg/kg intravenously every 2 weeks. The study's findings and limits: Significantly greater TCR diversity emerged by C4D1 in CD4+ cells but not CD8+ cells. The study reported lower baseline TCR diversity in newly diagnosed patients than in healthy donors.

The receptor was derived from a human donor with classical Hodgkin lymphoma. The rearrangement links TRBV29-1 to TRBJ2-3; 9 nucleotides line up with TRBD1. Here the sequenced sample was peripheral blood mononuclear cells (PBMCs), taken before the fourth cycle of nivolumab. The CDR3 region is CSAREGTGNTDTQYF. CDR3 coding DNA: TGCAGCGCGCGAGAGGGGACAGGGAACACAGATACGCAGTATTTT.